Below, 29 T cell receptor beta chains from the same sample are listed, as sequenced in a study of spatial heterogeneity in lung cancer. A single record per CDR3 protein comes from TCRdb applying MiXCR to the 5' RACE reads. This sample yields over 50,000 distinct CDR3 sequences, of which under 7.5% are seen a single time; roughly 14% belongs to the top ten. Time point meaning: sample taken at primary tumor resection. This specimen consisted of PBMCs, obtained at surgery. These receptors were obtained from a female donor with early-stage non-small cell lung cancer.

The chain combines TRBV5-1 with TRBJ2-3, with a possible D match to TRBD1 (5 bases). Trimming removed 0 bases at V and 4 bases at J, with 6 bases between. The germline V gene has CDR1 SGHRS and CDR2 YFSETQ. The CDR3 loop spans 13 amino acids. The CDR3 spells CASSLDRSDTQYF. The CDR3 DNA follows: TGCGCCAGCAGCTTGGACAGGTCAGATACGCAGTATTTT.

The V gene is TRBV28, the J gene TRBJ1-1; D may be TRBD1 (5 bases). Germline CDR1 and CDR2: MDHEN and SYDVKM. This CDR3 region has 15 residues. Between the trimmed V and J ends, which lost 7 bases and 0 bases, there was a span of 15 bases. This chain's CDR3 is CASTLQSGLNTEAFF. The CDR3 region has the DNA TGTGCCAGCACTCTACAGTCGGGGCTGAACACTGAAGCTTTCTTT.

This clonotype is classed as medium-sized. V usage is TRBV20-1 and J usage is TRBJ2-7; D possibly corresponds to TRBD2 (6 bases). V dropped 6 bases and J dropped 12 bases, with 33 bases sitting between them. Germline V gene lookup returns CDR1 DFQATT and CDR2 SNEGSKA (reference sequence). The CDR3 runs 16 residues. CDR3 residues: CSAPTYGASGGPRGYF. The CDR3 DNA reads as TGCAGTGCCCCAACTTATGGGGCCAGTGGAGGGCCCCGGGGGTACTTC.

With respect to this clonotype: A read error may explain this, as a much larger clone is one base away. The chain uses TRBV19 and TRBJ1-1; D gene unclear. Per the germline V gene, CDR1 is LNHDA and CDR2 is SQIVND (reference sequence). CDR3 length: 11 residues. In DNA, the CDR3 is TGTGCCAGCGCCTTCGTGGGTGAACCTTTCTTT. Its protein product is CASAFVGEPFF.

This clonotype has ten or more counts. CDR3 DNA: TGTGCCATCAAGCAGGGGGCAGGAAAGCAGTTCTTC. Amino acids: CAIKQGAGKQFF. This chain connects TRBV10-3 to TRBJ2-1, with 8 bases fitting TRBD1. In germline, CDR1 is ENHRY, CDR2 SYGVKD. Trimming took 7 bases from V and 11 from J; bases not matched to a gene: 7. The CDR3 is made up of 12 amino acids.

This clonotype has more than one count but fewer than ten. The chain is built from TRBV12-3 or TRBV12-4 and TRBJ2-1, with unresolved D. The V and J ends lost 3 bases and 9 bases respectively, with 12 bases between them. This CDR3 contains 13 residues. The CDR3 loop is CASSLDEIGEQFF. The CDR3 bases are TGTGCCAGCAGTTTGGACGAGATCGGTGAGCAGTTCTTC.

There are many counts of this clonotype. CDR3 DNA: TGTGCCTTACAACAGGGAGGACAGGGGAACTATGGCTACACCTTC. Translation: CALQQGGQGNYGYTF. The chain recombines TRBV28 with TRBJ1-2, with TRBD1 identical over 9 bases. Germline lookup yields CDR1 MDHEN and CDR2 SYDVKM. Losses at the gene ends were 11 bases for V and 2 bases for J; bases not matched to a gene: 12. CDR3 length: 15 residues.

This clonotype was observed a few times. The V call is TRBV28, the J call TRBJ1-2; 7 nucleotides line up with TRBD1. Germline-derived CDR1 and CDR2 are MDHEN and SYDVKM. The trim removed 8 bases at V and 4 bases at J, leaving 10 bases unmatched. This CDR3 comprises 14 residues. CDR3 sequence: CASVTGEVAYGYTF. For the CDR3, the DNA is TGTGCCAGCGTAACAGGGGAAGTCGCCTATGGCTACACCTTC.

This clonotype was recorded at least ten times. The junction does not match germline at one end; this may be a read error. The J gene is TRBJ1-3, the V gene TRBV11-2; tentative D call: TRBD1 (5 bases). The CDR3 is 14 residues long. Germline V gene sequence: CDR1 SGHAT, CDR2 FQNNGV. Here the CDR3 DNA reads TGTGCCAGCAGATTAGGGGAAGTGGGAAACACCATATATTTT. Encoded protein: CASRLGEVGNTIYF.

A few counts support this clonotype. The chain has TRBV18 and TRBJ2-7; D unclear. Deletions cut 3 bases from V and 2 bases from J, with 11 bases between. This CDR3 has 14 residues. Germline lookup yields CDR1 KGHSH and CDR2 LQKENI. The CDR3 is CASSPATLTYEQYF. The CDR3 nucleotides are TGTGCCAGCTCACCGGCCACTTTAACCTACGAGCAGTACTTC.

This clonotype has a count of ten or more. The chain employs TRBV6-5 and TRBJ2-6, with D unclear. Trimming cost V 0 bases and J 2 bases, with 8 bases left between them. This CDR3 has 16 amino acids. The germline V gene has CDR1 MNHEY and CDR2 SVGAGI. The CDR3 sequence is CASSYSTGTGANVLTF. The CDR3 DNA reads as TGTGCCAGCAGTTACTCGACGGGTACTGGGGCCAACGTCCTGACTTTC.

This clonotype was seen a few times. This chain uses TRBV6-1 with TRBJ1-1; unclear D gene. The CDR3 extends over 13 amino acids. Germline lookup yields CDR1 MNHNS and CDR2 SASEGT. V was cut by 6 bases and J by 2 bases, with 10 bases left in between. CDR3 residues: CASSLDSNTEAFF. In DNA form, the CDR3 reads TGTGCCAGCAGCCTGGATAGCAACACTGAAGCTTTCTTT.

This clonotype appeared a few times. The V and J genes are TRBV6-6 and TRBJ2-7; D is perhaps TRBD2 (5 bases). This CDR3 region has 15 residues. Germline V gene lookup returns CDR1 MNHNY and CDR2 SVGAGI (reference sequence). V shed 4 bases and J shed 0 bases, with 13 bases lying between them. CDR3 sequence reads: CASSFPQSGSYEQYF. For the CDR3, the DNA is TGTGCCAGCAGTTTCCCCCAAAGCGGCTCCTACGAGCAGTACTTC.

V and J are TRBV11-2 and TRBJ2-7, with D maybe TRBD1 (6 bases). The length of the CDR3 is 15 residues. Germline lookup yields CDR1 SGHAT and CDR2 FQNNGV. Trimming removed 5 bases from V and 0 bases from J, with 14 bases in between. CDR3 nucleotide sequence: TGTGCCAGCAGCCGCTCGACAGGTACCTCCTACGAGCAGTACTTC. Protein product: CASSRSTGTSYEQYF.

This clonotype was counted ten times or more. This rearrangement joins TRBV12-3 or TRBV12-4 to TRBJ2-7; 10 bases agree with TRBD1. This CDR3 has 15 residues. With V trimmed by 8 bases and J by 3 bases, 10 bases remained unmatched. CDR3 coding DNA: TGTGCCAGCGCCCCCCGGGACAGGGGTCTCTACGAGCAGTACTTC. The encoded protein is CASAPRDRGLYEQYF.

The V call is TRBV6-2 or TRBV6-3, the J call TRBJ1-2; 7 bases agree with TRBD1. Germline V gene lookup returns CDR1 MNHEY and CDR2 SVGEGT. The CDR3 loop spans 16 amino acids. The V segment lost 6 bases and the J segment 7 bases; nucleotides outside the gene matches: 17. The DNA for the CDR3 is TGTGCCAGCAGACCAACCCTACAGGGGAAGTTGAGTGGCTACACCTTC. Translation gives CASRPTLQGKLSGYTF.

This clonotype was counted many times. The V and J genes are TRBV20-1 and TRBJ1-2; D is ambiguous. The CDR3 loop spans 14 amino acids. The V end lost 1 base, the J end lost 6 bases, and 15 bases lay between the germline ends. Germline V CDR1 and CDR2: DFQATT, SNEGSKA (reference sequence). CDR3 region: CSARVGKDPHGYTF. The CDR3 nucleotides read TGCAGTGCTAGAGTTGGCAAAGACCCCCATGGCTACACCTTC.

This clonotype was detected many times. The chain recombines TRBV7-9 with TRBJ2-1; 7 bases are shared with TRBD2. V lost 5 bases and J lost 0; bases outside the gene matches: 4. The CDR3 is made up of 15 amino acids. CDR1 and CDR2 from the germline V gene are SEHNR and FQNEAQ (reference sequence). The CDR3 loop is CASSLWTSSYNEQFF. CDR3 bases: TGTGCCAGCAGCCTATGGACTAGCTCCTACAATGAGCAGTTCTTC.

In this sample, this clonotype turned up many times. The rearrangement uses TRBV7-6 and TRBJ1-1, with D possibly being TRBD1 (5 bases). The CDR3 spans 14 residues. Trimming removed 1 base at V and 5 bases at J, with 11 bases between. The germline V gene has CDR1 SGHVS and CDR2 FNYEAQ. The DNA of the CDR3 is TGTGCCAGCAGCTTAGATGAGGGGAGGACTGAAGCTTTCTTT. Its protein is CASSLDEGRTEAFF.

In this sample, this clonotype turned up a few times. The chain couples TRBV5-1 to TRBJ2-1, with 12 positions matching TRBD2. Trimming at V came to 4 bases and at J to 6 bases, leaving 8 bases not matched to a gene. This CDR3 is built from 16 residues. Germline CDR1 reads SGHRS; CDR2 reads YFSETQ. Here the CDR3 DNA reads TGCGCCAGCAGCCCCTCGACTAGCGGGGGTTCCAATGAGCAGTTCTTC. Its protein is CASSPSTSGGSNEQFF.

The CDR3 is CASSEARTGYEQYV. The DNA of the CDR3 is TGTGCCAGCAGTGAAGCCCGTACCGGCTACGAGCAGTACGTC. This rearrangement joins TRBV6-1 to TRBJ2-7, with D uncertain. This CDR3 has 14 residues. V lost 0 bases to trimming and J lost 3 bases, with 9 bases between them. Germline CDR1 and CDR2: MNHNS and SASEGT.

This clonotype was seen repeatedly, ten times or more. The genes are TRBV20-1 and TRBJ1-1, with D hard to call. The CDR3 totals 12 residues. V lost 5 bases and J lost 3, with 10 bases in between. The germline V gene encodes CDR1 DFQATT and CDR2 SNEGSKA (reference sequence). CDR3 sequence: CSAVLGYTEAFF. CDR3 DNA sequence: TGCAGTGCTGTCCTGGGGTACACTGAAGCTTTCTTT.

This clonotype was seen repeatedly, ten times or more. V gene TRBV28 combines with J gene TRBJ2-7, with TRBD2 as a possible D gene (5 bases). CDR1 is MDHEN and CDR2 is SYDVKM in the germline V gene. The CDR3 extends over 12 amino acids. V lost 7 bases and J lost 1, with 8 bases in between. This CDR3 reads CASNGVSYEQYF. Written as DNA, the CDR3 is TGTGCCAGCAACGGGGTGTCCTACGAGCAGTACTTC.

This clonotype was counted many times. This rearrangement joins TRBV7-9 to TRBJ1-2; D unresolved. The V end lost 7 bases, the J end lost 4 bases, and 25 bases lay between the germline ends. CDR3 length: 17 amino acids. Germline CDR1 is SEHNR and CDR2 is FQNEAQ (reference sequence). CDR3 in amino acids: CASTLGTTGLRPYGYTF. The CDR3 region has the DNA TGTGCCAGCACCCTGGGCACTACGGGCCTGAGACCCTATGGCTACACCTTC.

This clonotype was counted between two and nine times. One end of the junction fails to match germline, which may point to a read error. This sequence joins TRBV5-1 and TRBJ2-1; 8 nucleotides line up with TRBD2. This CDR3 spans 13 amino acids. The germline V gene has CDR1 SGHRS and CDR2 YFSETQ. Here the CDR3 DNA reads TGCACCAGCAGCCGAGGCGGGACTAGGTTCCAGTTCTTC. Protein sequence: CTSSRGGTRFQFF.

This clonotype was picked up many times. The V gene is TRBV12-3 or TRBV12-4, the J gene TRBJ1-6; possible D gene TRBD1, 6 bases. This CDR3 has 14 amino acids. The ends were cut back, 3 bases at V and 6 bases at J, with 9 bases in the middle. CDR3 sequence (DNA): TGTGCCAGCAGTTTGACAGGTGGTAATTCACCCCTCCACTTT. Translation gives CASSLTGGNSPLHF.

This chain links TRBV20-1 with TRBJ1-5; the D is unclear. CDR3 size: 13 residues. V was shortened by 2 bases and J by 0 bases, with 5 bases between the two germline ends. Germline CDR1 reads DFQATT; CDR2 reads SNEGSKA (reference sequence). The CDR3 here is CSARSLSNQPQHF. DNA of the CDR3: TGCAGTGCTAGAAGCCTTAGCAATCAGCCCCAGCATTTT.

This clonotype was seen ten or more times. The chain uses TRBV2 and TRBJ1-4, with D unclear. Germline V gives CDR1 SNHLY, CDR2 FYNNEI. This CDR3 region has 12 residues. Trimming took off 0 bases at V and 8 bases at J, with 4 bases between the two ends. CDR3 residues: CASSEAGEKLFF. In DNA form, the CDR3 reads TGTGCCAGCAGTGAAGCGGGCGAAAAACTGTTTTTT.

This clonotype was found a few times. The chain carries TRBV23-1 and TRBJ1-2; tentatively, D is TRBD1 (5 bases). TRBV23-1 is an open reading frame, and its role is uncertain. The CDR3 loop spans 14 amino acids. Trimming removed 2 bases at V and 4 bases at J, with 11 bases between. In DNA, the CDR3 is TGCGCCAGCAGTCAAAGGGGACGGCTCTATGGCTACACCTTC. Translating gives CASSQRGRLYGYTF.